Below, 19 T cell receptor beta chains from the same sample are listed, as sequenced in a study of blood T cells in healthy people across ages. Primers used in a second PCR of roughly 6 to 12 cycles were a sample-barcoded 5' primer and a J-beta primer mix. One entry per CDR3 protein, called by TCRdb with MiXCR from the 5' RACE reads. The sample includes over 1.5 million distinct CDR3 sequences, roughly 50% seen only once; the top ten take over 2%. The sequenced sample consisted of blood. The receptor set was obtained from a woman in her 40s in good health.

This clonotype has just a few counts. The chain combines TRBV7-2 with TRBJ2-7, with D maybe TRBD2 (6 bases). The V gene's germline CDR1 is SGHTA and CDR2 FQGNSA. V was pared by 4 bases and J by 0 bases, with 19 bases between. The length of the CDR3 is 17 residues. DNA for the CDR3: TGTGCCAGCAGCTCGAGCCTCCGGGACTTAAACTCCTACGAGCAGTACTTC. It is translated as CASSSSLRDLNSYEQYF.

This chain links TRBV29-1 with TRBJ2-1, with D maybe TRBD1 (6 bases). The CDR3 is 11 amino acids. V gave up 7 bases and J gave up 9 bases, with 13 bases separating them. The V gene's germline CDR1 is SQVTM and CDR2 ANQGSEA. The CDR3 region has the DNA TGCAGCGGGGGGCCGACGGCTGAGCAGTTCTTC. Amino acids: CSGGPTAEQFF.

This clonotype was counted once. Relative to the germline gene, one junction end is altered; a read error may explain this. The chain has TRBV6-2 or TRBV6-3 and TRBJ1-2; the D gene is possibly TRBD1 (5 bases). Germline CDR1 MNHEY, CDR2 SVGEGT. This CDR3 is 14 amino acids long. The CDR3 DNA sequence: TGTGCCAGCAGCCCGTCAGGGACTCTCTATGGCTACATCTTC. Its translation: CASSPSGTLYGYIF.

The DNA for the CDR3 is TGCGCCAGCAGCTTGGGGGGACAGCTTTCCTATGGCTACACCTTC. Translating it yields CASSLGGQLSYGYTF. The chain recombines TRBV5-1 with TRBJ1-2, with TRBD1 matching 7 bases. J was trimmed by 4 bases and V by 0 bases; bases with no gene match: 6. CDR1 and CDR2 from the germline V gene are SGHRS and YFSETQ. The CDR3 loop spans 15 amino acids.

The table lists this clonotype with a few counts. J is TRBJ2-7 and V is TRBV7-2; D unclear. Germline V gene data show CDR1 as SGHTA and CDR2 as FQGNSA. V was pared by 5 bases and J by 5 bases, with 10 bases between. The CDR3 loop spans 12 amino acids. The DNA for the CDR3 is TGTGCCAGCAGCCCCCTTTCGAACGAGCAGTACTTC. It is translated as CASSPLSNEQYF.

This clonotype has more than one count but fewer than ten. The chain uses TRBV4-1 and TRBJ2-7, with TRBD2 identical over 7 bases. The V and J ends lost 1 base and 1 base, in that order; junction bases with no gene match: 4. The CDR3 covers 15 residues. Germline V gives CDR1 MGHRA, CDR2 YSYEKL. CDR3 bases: TGCGCCAGCAGCCAAGCCCGGGGAGGGTCCTACGAGCAGTACTTC. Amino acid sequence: CASSQARGGSYEQYF.

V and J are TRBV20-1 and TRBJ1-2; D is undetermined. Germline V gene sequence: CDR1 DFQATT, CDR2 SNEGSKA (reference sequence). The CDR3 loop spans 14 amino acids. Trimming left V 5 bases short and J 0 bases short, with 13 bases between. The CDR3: CSAGRRRANYGYTF. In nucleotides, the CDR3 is TGCAGTGCTGGACGGCGACGAGCTAACTATGGCTACACCTTC.

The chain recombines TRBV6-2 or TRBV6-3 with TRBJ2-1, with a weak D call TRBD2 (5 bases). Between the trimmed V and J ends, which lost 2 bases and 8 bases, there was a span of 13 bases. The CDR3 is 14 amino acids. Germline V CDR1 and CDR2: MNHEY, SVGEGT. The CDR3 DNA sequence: TGTGCCAGCAGTTACCGGGCGGGTGCACATGAGCAGTTCTTC. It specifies CASSYRAGAHEQFF.

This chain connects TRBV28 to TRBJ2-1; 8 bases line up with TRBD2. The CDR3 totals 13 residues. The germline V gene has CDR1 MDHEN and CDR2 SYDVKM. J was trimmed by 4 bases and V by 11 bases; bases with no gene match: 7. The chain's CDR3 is CAGLAGRYNEQFF. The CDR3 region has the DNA TGTGCCGGGTTAGCGGGGCGGTACAATGAGCAGTTCTTC. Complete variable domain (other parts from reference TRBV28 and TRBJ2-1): DVKVTQSSRYLVKRTGEKVFLECVQDMDHENMFWYRQDPGLGLRLIYFSYDVKMKEKGDIPEGYSVSREKKERFSLILESASTNQTSMYLCAGLAGRYNEQFFGPGTRLTVL.

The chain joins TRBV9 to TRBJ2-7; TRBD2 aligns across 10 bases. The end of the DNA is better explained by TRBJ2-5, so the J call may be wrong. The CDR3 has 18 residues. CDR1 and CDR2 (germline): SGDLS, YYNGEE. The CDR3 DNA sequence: TGTGCCAGCAGCGATGCCCCTAGACTAGCGGGCGCTATGGAGACCCAGTACTTC. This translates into CASSDAPRLAGAMETQYF.

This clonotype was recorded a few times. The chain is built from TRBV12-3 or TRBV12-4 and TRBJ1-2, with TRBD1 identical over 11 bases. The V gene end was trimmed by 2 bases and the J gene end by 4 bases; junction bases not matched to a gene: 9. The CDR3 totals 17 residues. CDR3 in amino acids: CASSLWTGGRSLYGYTF. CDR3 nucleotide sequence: TGTGCCAGCAGTTTATGGACAGGGGGCCGAAGCCTCTATGGCTACACCTTC.

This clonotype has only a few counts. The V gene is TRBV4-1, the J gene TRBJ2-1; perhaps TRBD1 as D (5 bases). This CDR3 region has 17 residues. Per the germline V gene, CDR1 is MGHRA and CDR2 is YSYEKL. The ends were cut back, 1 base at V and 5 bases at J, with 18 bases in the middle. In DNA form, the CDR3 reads TGCGCCAGCAGCCAAGGGCCCGGACACGGACCTAACAATGAGCAGTTCTTC. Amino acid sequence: CASSQGPGHGPNNEQFF.

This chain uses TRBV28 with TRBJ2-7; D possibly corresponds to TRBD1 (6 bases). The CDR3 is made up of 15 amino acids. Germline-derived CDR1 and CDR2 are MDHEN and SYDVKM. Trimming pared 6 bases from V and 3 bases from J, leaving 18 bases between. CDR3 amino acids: CASRLASGHNYEQYF. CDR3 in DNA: TGTGCCAGCAGGCTAGCCTCGGGACACAACTACGAGCAGTACTTC.

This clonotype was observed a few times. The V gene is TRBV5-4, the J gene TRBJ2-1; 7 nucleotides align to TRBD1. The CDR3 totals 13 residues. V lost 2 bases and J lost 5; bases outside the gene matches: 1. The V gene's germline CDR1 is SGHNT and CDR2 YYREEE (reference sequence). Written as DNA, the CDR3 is TGTGCCAGCAGCTTCACAGGGGACAATGAGCAGTTCTTC. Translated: CASSFTGDNEQFF.

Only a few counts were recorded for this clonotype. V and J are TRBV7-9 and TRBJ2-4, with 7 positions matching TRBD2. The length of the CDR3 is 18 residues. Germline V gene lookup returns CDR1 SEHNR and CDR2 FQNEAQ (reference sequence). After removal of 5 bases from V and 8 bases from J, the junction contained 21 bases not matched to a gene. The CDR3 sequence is CASSPPGTTLTRRDIQYF. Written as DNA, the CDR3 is TGTGCCAGCAGCCCGCCCGGGACTACCCTGACCCGGAGGGACATTCAGTACTTC. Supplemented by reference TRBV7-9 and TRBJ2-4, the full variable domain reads DTGVSQNPRHKITKRGQNVTFRCDPISEHNRLYWYRQTLGQGPEFLTYFQNEAQLEKSRLLSDRFSAERPKGSFSTLEIQRTEQGDSAMYLCASSPPGTTLTRRDIQYFGAGTRLSVL.

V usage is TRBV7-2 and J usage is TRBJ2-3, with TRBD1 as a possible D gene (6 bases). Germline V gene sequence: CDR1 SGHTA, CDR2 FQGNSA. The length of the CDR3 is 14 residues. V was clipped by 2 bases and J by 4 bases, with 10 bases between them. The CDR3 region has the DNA TGTGCCAGCAGCTTAAAGGGGGACCCAGATACGCAGTATTTT. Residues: CASSLKGDPDTQYF.

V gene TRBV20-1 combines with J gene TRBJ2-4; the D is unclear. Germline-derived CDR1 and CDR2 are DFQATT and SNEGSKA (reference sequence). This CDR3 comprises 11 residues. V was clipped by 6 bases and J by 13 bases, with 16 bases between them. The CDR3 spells CSAVSTYGQYF. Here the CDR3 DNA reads TGCAGTGCGGTCAGTACCTACGGGCAGTACTTC.

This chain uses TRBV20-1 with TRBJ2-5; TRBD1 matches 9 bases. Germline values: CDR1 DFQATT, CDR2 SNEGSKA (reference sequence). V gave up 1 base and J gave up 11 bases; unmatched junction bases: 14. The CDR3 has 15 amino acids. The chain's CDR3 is CSARVFGTGNNEQYF. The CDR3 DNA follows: TGCAGTGCTAGAGTATTCGGGACAGGGAACAATGAGCAGTACTTC.

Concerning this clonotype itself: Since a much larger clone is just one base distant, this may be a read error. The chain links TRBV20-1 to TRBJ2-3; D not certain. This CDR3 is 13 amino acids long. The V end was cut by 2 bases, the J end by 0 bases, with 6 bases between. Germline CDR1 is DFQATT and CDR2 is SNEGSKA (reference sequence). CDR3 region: CSARWRSTDTQYF. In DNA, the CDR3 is TGCAGTGCTAGATGGCGGAGCACAGATACGCAGTATTTT.